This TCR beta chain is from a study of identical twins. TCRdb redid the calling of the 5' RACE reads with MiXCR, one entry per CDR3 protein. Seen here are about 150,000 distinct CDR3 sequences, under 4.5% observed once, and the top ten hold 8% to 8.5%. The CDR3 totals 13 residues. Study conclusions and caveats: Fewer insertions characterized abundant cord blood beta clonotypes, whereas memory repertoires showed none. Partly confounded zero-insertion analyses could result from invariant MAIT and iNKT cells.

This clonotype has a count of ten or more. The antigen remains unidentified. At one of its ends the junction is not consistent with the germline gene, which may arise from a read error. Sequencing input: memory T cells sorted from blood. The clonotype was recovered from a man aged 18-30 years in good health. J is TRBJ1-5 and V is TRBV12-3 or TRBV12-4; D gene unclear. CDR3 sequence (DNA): TGTGCCAGCGGTTTTTTAAGCAATCAGCCCCAGCATTTT. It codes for CASGFLSNQPQHF.